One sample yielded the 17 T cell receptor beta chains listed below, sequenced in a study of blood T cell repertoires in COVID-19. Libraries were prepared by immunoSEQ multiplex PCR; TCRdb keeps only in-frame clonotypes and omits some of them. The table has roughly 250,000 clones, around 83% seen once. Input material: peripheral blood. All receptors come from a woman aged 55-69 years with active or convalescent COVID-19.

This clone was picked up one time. CDR3 in amino acids: CASSSQPPRLAGDETQYF. As DNA, the CDR3 is TGTGCCAGCAGCTCGCAACCACCACGACTAGCGGGGGACGAGACCCAGTACTTC. The chain is built from TRBV7-3 and TRBJ2-5; 12 positions match TRBD2. CDR3 length: 18 amino acids. CDR1 is SGHTA and CDR2 is FQGTGA in the germline V gene. After removal of 4 bases from V and 5 bases from J, the junction contained 14 bases not matched to a gene.

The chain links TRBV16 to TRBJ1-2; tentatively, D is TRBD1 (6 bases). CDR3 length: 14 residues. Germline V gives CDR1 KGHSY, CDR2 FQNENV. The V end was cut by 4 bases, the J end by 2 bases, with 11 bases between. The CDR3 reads CASSPPDRNYGYTF. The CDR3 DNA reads TGTGCCAGCAGCCCGCCAGACAGGAACTATGGCTACACCTTC.

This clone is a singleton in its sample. CDR3 in amino acids: CAINLYNEQFF. For the CDR3, the DNA is TGTGCCATCAATCTTTACAATGAGCAGTTCTTC. The rearrangement uses TRBV10-3 and TRBJ2-1; no definite D call. Germline V gives CDR1 ENHRY, CDR2 SYGVKD. V lost 7 bases and J 4 bases, leaving 5 bases between the germline ends. The CDR3 totals 11 residues.

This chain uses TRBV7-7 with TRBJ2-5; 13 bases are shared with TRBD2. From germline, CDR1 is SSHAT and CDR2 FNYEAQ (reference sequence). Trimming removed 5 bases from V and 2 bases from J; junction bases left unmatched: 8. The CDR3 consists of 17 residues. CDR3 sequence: CASSPGLAGVYQETQYF. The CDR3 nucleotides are TGTGCCAGCAGCCCCGGACTAGCGGGGGTGTATCAAGAGACCCAGTACTTC.

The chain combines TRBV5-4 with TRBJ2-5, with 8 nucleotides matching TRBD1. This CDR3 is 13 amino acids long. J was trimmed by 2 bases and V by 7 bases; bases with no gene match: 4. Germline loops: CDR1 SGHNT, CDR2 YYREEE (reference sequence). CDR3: CASRWDRQETQYF. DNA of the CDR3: TGTGCCAGCCGATGGGACAGGCAAGAGACCCAGTACTTC.

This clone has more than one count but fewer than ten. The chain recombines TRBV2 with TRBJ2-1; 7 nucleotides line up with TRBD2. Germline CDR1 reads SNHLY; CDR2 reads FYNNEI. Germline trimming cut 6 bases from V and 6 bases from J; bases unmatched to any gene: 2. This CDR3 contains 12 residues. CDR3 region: CASRREGNEQFF. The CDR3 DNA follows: TGTGCCAGCAGGAGGGAGGGCAATGAGCAGTTCTTC.

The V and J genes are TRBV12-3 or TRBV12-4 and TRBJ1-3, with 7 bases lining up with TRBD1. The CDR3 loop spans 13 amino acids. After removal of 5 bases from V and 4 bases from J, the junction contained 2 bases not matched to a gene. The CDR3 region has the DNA TGTGCCAGCAGTCAGGGGGAGGGAAACACCATATATTTT. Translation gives CASSQGEGNTIYF.

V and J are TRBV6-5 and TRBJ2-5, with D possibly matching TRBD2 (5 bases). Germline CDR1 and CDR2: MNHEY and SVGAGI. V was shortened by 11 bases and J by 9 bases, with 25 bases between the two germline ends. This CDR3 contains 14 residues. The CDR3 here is CAGPQTTPYGAQYF. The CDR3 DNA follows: TGTGCCGGACCTCAGACTACCCCTTATGGCGCCCAGTACTTC.

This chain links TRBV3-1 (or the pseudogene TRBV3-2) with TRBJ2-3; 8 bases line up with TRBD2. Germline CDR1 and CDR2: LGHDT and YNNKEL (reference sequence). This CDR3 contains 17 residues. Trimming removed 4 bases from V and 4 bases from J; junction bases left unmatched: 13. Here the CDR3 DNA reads TGTGCCAGCAGCCTCGGGGGGGCCAGAGGTTCCTCAGATACGCAGTATTTT. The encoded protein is CASSLGGARGSSDTQYF.

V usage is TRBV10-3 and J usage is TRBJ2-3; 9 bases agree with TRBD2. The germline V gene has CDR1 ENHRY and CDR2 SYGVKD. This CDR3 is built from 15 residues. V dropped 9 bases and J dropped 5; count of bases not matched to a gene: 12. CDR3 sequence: CAINPAGGHGDTQYF. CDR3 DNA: TGTGCCATTAACCCGGCGGGGGGGCATGGAGATACGCAGTATTTT.

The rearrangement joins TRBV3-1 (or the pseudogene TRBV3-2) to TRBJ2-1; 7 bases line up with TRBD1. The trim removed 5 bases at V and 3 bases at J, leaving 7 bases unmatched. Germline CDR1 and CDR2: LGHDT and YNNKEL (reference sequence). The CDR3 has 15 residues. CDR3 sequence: CASSSDRDFYNEQFF. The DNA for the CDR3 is TGTGCCAGCAGCTCAGACAGGGATTTCTACAATGAGCAGTTCTTC.

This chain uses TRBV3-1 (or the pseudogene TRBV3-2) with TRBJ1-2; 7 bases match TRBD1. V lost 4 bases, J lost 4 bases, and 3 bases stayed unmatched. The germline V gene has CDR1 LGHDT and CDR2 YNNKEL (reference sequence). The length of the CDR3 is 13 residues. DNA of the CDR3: TGTGCCAGCAGCCCGACAGGGACCTATGGCTACACCTTC. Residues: CASSPTGTYGYTF.

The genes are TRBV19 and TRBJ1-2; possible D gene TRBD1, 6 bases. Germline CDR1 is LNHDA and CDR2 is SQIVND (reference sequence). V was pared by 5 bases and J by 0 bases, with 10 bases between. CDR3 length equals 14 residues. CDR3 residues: CASSLGHSNYGYTF. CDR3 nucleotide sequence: TGTGCCAGTAGTTTGGGACACTCTAACTATGGCTACACCTTC. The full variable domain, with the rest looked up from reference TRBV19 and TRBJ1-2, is DGGITQSPKYLFRKEGQNVTLSCEQNLNHDAMYWYRQDPGQGLRLIYYSQIVNDFQKGDIAEGYSVSREKKESFPLTVTSAQKNPTAFYLCASSLGHSNYGYTFGSGTRLTVV.

This CDR3 is CATNGRTSTDTQYF. The CDR3 DNA sequence: TGTGCCACGAACGGGCGGACTAGCACAGATACGCAGTATTTT. V gene TRBV18 combines with J gene TRBJ2-3; TRBD2 is a possible D gene (5 bases). From germline, CDR1 is KGHSH and CDR2 LQKENI. The CDR3 runs 14 residues. V lost 10 bases to trimming and J lost 0 bases, with 14 bases between them.

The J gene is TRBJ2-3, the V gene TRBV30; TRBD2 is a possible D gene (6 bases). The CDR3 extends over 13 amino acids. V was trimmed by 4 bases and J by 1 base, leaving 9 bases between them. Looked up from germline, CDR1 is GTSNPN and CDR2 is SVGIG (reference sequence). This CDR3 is CAWNPGGTDTQYF. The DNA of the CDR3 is TGTGCCTGGAACCCGGGGGGCACAGATACGCAGTATTTT. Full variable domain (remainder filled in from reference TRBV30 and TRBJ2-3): SQTIHQWPATLVQPVGSPLSLECTVEGTSNPNLYWYRQAAGRGLQLLFYSVGIGQISSEVPQNLSASRPQDRQFILSSKKLLLSDSGFYLCAWNPGGTDTQYFGPGTRLTVL.

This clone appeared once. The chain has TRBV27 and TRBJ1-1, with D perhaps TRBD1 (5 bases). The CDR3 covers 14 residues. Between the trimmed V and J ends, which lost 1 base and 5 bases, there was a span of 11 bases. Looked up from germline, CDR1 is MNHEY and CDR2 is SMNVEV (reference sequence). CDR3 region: CASSLLGGVTEAFF. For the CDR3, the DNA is TGTGCCAGCAGTTTATTGGGGGGGGTGACTGAAGCTTTCTTT.

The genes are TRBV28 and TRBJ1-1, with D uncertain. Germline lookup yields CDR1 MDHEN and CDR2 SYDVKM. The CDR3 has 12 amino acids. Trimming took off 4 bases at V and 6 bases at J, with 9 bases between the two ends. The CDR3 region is CASSSGVPEAFF. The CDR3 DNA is TGTGCCAGCAGTTCCGGTGTCCCTGAAGCTTTCTTT.